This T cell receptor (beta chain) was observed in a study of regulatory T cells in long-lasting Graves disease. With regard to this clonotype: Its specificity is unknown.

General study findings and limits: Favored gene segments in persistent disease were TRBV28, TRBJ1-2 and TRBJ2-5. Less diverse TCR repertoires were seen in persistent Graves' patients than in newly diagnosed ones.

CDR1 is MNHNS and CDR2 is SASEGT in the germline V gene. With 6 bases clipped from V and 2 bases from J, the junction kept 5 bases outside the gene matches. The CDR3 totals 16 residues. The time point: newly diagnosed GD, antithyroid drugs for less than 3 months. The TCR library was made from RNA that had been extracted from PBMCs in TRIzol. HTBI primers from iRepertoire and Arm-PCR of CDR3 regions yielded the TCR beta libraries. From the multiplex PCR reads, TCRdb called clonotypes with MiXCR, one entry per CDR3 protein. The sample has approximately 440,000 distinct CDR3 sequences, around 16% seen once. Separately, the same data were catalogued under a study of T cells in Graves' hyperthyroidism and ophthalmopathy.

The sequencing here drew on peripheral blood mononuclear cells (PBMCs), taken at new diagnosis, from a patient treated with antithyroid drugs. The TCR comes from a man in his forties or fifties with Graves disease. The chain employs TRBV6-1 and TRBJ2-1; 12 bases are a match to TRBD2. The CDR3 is CASRRLAGATYNEQFF. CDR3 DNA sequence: TGTGCCAGCAGGCGACTAGCGGGAGCTACCTACAATGAGCAGTTCTTC.